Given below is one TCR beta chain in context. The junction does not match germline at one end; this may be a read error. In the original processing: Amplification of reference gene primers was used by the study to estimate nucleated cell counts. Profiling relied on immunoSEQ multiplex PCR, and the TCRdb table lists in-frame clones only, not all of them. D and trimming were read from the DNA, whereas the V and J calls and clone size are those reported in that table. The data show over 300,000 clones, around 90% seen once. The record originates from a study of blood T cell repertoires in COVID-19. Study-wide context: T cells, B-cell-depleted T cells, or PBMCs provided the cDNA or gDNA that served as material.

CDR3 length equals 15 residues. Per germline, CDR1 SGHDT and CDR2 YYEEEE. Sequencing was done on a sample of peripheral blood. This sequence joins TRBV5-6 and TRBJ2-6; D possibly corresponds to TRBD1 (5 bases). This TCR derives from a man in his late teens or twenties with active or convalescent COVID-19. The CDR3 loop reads CASRGWGAGANVLTF. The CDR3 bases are TGTGCCAGCAGGGGATGGGGTGCTGGGGCCAACGTGCTGACTTTC.